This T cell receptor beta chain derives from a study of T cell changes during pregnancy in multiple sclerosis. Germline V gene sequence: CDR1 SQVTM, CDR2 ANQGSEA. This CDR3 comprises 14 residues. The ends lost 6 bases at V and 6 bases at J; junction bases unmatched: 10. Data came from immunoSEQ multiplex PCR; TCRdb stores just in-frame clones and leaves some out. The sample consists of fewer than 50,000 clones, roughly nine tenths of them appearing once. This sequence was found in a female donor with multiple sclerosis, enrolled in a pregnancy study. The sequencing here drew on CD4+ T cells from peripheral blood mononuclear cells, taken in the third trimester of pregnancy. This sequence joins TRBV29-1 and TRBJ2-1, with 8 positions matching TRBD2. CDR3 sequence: CSVAGTRIGNEQFF. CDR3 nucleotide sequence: TGCAGCGTGGCCGGGACTAGGATAGGCAATGAGCAGTTCTTC.